A single sample is the source of the 20 T cell receptor beta chains below, sequenced in a study of OX40 agonist ivuxolimab in advanced cancers. The library was obtained by the immunoSEQ multiplex PCR assay. Imported from immuneACCESS, the table was reduced by TCRdb to in-frame sequences with V and J called. These copies leave out some clones; in studies compared against another copy, an unresolved V gene accounts for under half, and the cause of the remainder is not known. The sample table lists approximately 38,000 clones, roughly 80% of them with a count of one. 21% of the sample goes to the ten largest clones. The sample consisted of CD4+ or CD8+ T cells sorted from blood, taken in a trial of the OX40 agonist ivuxolimab. These TCRs come from an adult with an advanced solid tumor such as melanoma, head and neck, liver or kidney cancer.

The chain has TRBV5-1 and TRBJ2-7, with a tentative D call TRBD1 (5 bases). Germline loops: CDR1 SGHRS, CDR2 YFSETQ. This CDR3 comprises 14 residues. The V end lost 4 bases, the J end lost 1 base, and 12 bases lay between the germline ends. In DNA form, the CDR3 reads TGCGCCAGCAGCACCAAAGACAGTTCCTACGAGCAGTACTTC. Translating it yields CASSTKDSSYEQYF. Based on the CDR3 plus reference TRBV5-1 and TRBJ2-7, the full variable domain is KAGVTQTPRYLIKTRGQQVTLSCSPISGHRSVSWYQQTPGQGLQFLFEYFSETQRNKGNFPGRFSGRQFSNSRSEMNVSTLELGDSALYLCASSTKDSSYEQYFGPGTRLTVT.

The J gene is TRBJ2-7, the V gene TRBV7-6; no clear D gene. V lost 4 bases, J lost 5 bases, and 9 bases lay in between. The CDR3 is 12 residues long. Germline V lookup: CDR1 SGHVS, CDR2 FNYEAQ. In DNA, the CDR3 is TGTGCCAGCAGCTCCTCGTTCCACGAGCAGTACTTC. Translation: CASSSSFHEQYF.

This clone was counted once. The CDR3 DNA is TGCGCCAGCAGCCCAACAGGGGGAGTAGTTAACTATGGCTACACCTTC. This sequence encodes CASSPTGGVVNYGYTF. This chain links TRBV4-3 with TRBJ1-2; TRBD1 matches 8 bases. Trimming took 4 bases from V and 1 from J; bases not matched to a gene: 8. Germline values: CDR1 LGHNA, CDR2 YSLEER. There are 16 residues in the CDR3.

The chain employs TRBV7-2 and TRBJ2-5; 11 bases are a match to TRBD2. This CDR3 comprises 15 residues. Unmatched junction bases numbered 8, after V lost 4 bases and J lost 7 bases. Germline V lookup: CDR1 SGHTA, CDR2 FQGNSA. As DNA, the CDR3 is TGTGCCAGCAGCTCACTGACTAGCGGGACTCCGACCCAGTACTTC. Its protein product is CASSSLTSGTPTQYF.

This clone was seen only a few times. CDR3 nucleotides: TGTGCCACGGGCAGGGCAGGCAATGAGCAGTTCTTC. Translated, it gives CATGRAGNEQFF. The chain is built from TRBV19 and TRBJ2-1; maybe TRBD1 (5 bases). Germline V gives CDR1 LNHDA, CDR2 SQIVND (reference sequence). This CDR3 has 12 amino acids. Trimming shortened V by 10 bases and J by 6 bases, and 13 bases separated the two germline ends.

CDR3 DNA sequence: TGTGCCAGCGACCGGGGCGGCCAAGAGACCCAGTACTTC. It specifies CASDRGGQETQYF. V is TRBV18 and J is TRBJ2-5; D assignment may be TRBD1 or TRBD2 (5 bases each). Trimming pared 8 bases from V and 1 base from J, leaving 11 bases between. The CDR3 has 13 amino acids. Germline V gene data show CDR1 as KGHSH and CDR2 as LQKENI.

This clone was seen more than once but under ten times. V usage is TRBV6-1 and J usage is TRBJ2-7, with a tentative D call TRBD1 (5 bases). CDR1 and CDR2 (germline): MNHNS, SASEGT. Trimming cost V 2 bases and J 7 bases, with 18 bases left between them. CDR3 length equals 15 residues. The CDR3: CASSEQFGALGEQYF. The CDR3 DNA is TGTGCCAGCAGTGAACAGTTTGGGGCGTTAGGGGAGCAGTACTTC.

The chain joins TRBV5-1 to TRBJ1-1; D not resolved. Germline CDR1 is SGHRS and CDR2 is YFSETQ. Trimming removed 4 bases from V and 0 bases from J, with 10 bases in between. CDR3 length equals 14 residues. The CDR3 coding sequence is TGCGCCAGCAGCCTTGACCTAATGAACACTGAAGCTTTCTTT. It translates to CASSLDLMNTEAFF.

This chain connects TRBV28 to TRBJ2-1; no reliable D call. This CDR3 is built from 14 residues. Trimming left V 4 bases short and J 6 bases short, with 13 bases between. Per germline, CDR1 MDHEN and CDR2 SYDVKM. The CDR3, as DNA: TGTGCCAGCAGTTATGGGAACTACATCAATGAGCAGTTCTTC. It specifies CASSYGNYINEQFF.

This clone rates as medium-sized (0.01 to 0.1%). The chain carries TRBV29-1 and TRBJ2-7; TRBD2 agrees at 13 bases. Per the germline V gene, CDR1 is SQVTM and CDR2 is ANQGSEA. CDR3 length: 13 residues. Trimming cost V 4 bases and J 6 bases; bases outside gene matches: 3. In DNA, the CDR3 is TGCAGCGTTGTGGGGACTAGCGGGACCGAGCAGTACTTC. Translating it yields CSVVGTSGTEQYF.

The chain carries TRBV10-3 and TRBJ2-2, with D perhaps TRBD1 (7 bases). The V end lost 4 bases, the J end lost 5 bases, and 14 bases lay between the germline ends. Germline lookup yields CDR1 ENHRY and CDR2 SYGVKD. The CDR3 is 15 amino acids. Written as DNA, the CDR3 is TGTGCCATCAGTGGGGAGACAGGGACTACCGGGGAGCTGTTTTTT. It is translated as CAISGETGTTGELFF.

This clone was recorded only once. The V and J genes are TRBV5-3 and TRBJ1-5; unclear D gene. TRBV5-3 is given ORF status, its function remaining uncertain. This CDR3 comprises 14 residues. V dropped 8 bases and J dropped 7 bases, with 19 bases sitting between them. The CDR3 sequence: CASSALAGKQPQHF. The CDR3 nucleotides read TGTGCCAGCAGCGCCCTGGCGGGGAAACAGCCCCAGCATTTT.

J is TRBJ1-4 and V is TRBV28; D call uncertain. The CDR3 totals 16 residues. Germline values: CDR1 MDHEN, CDR2 SYDVKM. V was cut by 2 bases and J by 3 bases, with 13 bases left in between. The CDR3 sequence is CASSLNLLVPNEKLFF. The DNA for the CDR3 is TGTGCCAGCAGTTTAAACTTATTGGTCCCTAATGAAAAACTGTTTTTT.

There are a few counts of this clone. The chain couples TRBV9 to TRBJ2-3; tentative D call: TRBD2 (6 bases). Per germline, CDR1 SGDLS and CDR2 YYNGEE. Trimming pared 1 base from V and 3 bases from J, leaving 12 bases between. The CDR3 runs 15 residues. Here the CDR3 reads CASSVPGVGTDTQYF. CDR3 nucleotides: TGTGCCAGCAGCGTACCGGGAGTAGGGACAGATACGCAGTATTTT. Full variable domain (rest looked up from reference TRBV9 and TRBJ2-3): DSGVTQTPKHLITATGQRVTLRCSPRSGDLSVYWYQQSLDQGLQFLIQYYNGEERAKGNILERFSAQQFPDLHSELNLSSLELGDSALYFCASSVPGVGTDTQYFGPGTRLTVL.

A word on this clone: At one end the junction does not follow the germline gene, possibly because of a read error. The rearrangement joins TRBV7-7 to TRBJ2-2, with 9 bases aligning to TRBD2. CDR3 length equals 17 residues. Germline CDR1 reads SSHAT; CDR2 reads FNYEAQ (reference sequence). The CDR3 here is CASSLAVAGAGTGELFF. Written as DNA, the CDR3 is TGTGCTAGCAGCTTGGCAGTAGCGGGAGCGGGGACCGGGGAGCTGTTTTTT.

The chain uses TRBV6-5 and TRBJ1-6, with TRBD1 as a possible D gene (5 bases). The CDR3 totals 16 residues. The germline gives CDR1 MNHEY, CDR2 SVGAGI. V was pared by 3 bases and J by 7 bases, with 16 bases between. The CDR3 spells CASSYLSNRWNSPLHF. CDR3 DNA sequence: TGTGCCAGCAGTTATTTAAGTAACAGGTGGAATTCACCCCTCCACTTT.

This rearrangement joins TRBV7-9 to TRBJ1-2, with unresolved D. The CDR3 runs 15 residues. The V and J ends lost 7 bases and 4 bases respectively, with 19 bases between them. Germline CDR1 and CDR2: SEHNR and FQNEAQ (reference sequence). CDR3 loop: CASTSWEAEVYGYTF. The CDR3 coding sequence is TGTGCCAGCACCTCGTGGGAGGCGGAGGTCTATGGCTACACCTTC. Full variable domain (missing parts from reference TRBV7-9 and TRBJ1-2): DTGVSQNPRHKITKRGQNVTFRCDPISEHNRLYWYRQTLGQGPEFLTYFQNEAQLEKSRLLSDRFSAERPKGSFSTLEIQRTEQGDSAMYLCASTSWEAEVYGYTFGSGTRLTVV.

This chain links TRBV10-3 with TRBJ1-4; tentative D call: TRBD1 (5 bases). This CDR3 contains 13 residues. Trimming stripped 2 bases from V and 8 bases from J, with 9 bases between. Per the germline V gene, CDR1 is ENHRY and CDR2 is SYGVKD. The CDR3 here is CAISERGEEKLFF. In DNA, the CDR3 is TGTGCCATCAGTGAGCGGGGGGAGGAAAAACTGTTTTTT.

The chain employs TRBV7-9 and TRBJ2-5; possibly TRBD2 for D (5 bases). V was trimmed by 6 bases and J by 0 bases, leaving 14 bases between them. Germline lookup yields CDR1 SEHNR and CDR2 FQNEAQ (reference sequence). The CDR3 extends over 15 amino acids. CDR3 DNA: TGTGCCAGCAGGGCAACCGGGGTGTACCAAGAGACCCAGTACTTC. As protein: CASRATGVYQETQYF.

A single count supports this clone. The genes are TRBV27 and TRBJ1-5, with D perhaps matching TRBD1 (6 bases). The CDR3 sequence is 14 residues long. V lost 3 bases to trimming and J lost 4 bases, with 10 bases between them. Germline CDR1 is MNHEY and CDR2 is SMNVEV (reference sequence). For the CDR3, the DNA is TGTGCCAGCAGTTTCAGTAGGGGGAATCAGCCCCAGCATTTT. This encodes CASSFSRGNQPQHF.